These 12 T cell receptor beta chains were sequenced from one sample in a study of tumor-infiltrating lymphocytes in oesophageal squamous cell carcinoma. TCRdb analysed the PCR reads with MiXCR anew, one entry per CDR3 protein. The repertoire holds 15,000 or so distinct CDR3 sequences, with more than 45% as singletons. The sample consisted of esophageal tumor tissue. Receptors originate from a female donor with esophageal squamous cell carcinoma.

The V gene is TRBV6-1, the J gene TRBJ2-7; the D gene is possibly TRBD2 (6 bases). V lost 8 bases and J lost 0, with 14 bases in between. The CDR3 sequence is 14 residues long. From germline, CDR1 is MNHNS and CDR2 SASEGT. CDR3 in amino acids: CASSRDFSSYEQYF. The CDR3 region has the DNA TGTGCCAGCTCAAGGGACTTCAGCTCCTACGAGCAGTACTTC.

The chain couples TRBV28 to TRBJ1-1; 10 positions agree with TRBD1. J gave up 8 bases and V 6 bases, and 24 bases lay outside the gene matches. This CDR3 has 19 residues. The germline gives CDR1 MDHEN, CDR2 SYDVKM. CDR3 sequence reads: CASSLDRGEDAPPKSEAFF. In nucleotides, the CDR3 is TGTGCCAGCAGCCTGGACAGGGGGGAAGATGCTCCCCCGAAGTCAGAAGCTTTCTTT. Supplemented by reference TRBV28 and TRBJ1-1, the full variable domain reads DVKVTQSSRYLVKRTGEKVFLECVQDMDHENMFWYRQDPGLGLRLIYFSYDVKMKEKGDIPEGYSVSREKKERFSLILESASTNQTSMYLCASSLDRGEDAPPKSEAFFGQGTRLTVV.

CDR3 residues: CASSPYAGTGSYEQYF. The CDR3, as DNA: TGTGCCAGCAGTCCCTATGCCGGGACAGGGAGCTACGAGCAGTACTTC. This sequence joins TRBV28 and TRBJ2-5; 9 nucleotides agree with TRBD1. Gene TRBJ2-7 matches the end of the DNA better, so the J call may be wrong. The CDR3 length is 16 residues. Germline CDR1 reads MDHEN; CDR2 reads SYDVKM.

The V and J genes are TRBV5-5 and TRBJ2-7; D may be TRBD1 or TRBD2 (5 bases each). The end of the DNA aligns better with TRBJ2-5, so the J call may be wrong. This CDR3 has 15 amino acids. Germline CDR1 SGHKS, CDR2 YYEKEE (reference sequence). CDR3 nucleotides: TGTGCCAGCAGCTTGGCCGGGAACAGGCAAGAGACCCAGTACTTC. Residues: CASSLAGNRQETQYF.

Of note for this clonotype: Germline and junction disagree at one end, which may indicate a read error. The J gene is TRBJ2-1, the V gene TRBV7-2; 9 nucleotides match TRBD2. The CDR3 covers 16 residues. CDR1 and CDR2 (germline): SGHTA, FQGNSA. The DNA of the CDR3 is TGTGCCAGCAGCTTAGGTAGCGGGAGAAGGTCCGGGGAGCTGTACTTC. It encodes CASSLGSGRRSGELYF.

This chain connects TRBV7-4 to TRBJ2-5; D gene unclear. The last part of the DNA fits TRBJ2-3 better; the J call may be wrong. CDR1 and CDR2 from the germline V gene are SGHVT and SQSDAQ. The CDR3 sequence is 12 residues long. CDR3 region: CASSSASDTQYF. In nucleotides, the CDR3 is TGTGCCAGCAGCTCAGCATCAGATACGCAGTATTTT.

Note on this clonotype: The junction and the germline gene differ at one end; a read error may be behind it. The chain uses TRBV7-3 and TRBJ2-6; tentatively, D is TRBD1 (5 bases). Per the germline V gene, CDR1 is SGHTA and CDR2 is FQGTGA. The CDR3 contains 15 residues. The CDR3 loop is CASSLAQGPNSPLHF. DNA for the CDR3: TGTGCCAGCAGCTTAGCCCAGGGCCCAAATTCACCCCTCCACTTC.

The CDR3 is CASSSISGYTDTQYF. In DNA, the CDR3 is TGTGCCAGCAGCTCGATCAGCGGATACACAGATACGCAGTATTTT. V gene TRBV7-3 combines with J gene TRBJ2-3, with D maybe TRBD2 (5 bases). The V end lost 4 bases, the J end lost 2 bases, and 13 bases lay between the germline ends. The CDR3 is 15 residues long. Germline CDR1 reads SGHTA; CDR2 reads FQGTGA.

V usage is TRBV7-2 and J usage is TRBJ2-5; tentatively, D is TRBD2 (6 bases). This CDR3 has 14 amino acids. Trimming took 3 bases from V and 5 from J, leaving 13 bases between them. Germline V gene data show CDR1 as SGHTA and CDR2 as FQGNSA. The CDR3 region has the DNA TGTGCCAGCAGCTTGACTAGTAGAGGGGAGACCCAGTACTTC. This translates into CASSLTSRGETQYF.

The chain employs TRBV20-1 and TRBJ2-7, with 9 bases lining up with TRBD2. Germline CDR1 and CDR2: DFQATT and SNEGSKA (reference sequence). The J segment lost 4 bases and the V segment lost 3 bases, leaving 4 bases of the junction unmatched. This CDR3 contains 13 residues. CDR3 region: CSASLRGGYEQYF. CDR3 nucleotides: TGCAGTGCTAGTCTGCGGGGGGGGTACGAGCAGTACTTC.

This clonotype was detected many times. This chain joins TRBV5-1 and TRBJ2-1; TRBD1 agrees at 9 bases. The CDR3 sequence is 16 residues long. CDR1 is SGHRS, CDR2 YFSETQ, per germline. Trimming removed 4 bases from V and 5 bases from J; junction bases left unmatched: 10. This chain's CDR3 is CASSGLAGQGHNEQFF. CDR3 bases: TGCGCCAGCAGCGGTCTGGCGGGACAGGGCCACAATGAGCAGTTCTTC.

The chain couples TRBV6-6 to TRBJ1-5, with 9 bases aligning to TRBD1. The ends lost 0 bases at V and 4 bases at J; junction bases unmatched: 7. There are 17 residues in the CDR3. Germline V gene lookup returns CDR1 MNHNY and CDR2 SVGAGI (reference sequence). CDR3 in DNA: TGTGCCAGCAGTTACTCGAGGGGGACAGGGCTTAATCAGCCCCAGCATTTT. This sequence encodes CASSYSRGTGLNQPQHF.